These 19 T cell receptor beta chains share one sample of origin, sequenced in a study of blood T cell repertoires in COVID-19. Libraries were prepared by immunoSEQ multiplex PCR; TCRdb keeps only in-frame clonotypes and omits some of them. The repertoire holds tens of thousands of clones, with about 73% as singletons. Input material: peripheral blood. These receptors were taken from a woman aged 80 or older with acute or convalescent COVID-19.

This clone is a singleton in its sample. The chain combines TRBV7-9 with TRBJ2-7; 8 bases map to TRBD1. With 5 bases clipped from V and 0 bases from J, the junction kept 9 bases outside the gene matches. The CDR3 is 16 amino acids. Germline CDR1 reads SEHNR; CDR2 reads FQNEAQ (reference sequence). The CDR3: CASSIHRGDSSYEQYF. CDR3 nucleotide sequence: TGTGCCAGCAGCATTCACAGGGGGGACAGCTCCTACGAGCAGTACTTC.

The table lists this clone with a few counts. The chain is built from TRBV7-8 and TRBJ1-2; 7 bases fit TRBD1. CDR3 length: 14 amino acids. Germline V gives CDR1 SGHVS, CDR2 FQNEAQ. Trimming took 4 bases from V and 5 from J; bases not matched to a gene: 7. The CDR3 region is CASSSSGGRYGYTF. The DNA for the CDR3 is TGTGCCAGCAGCTCGTCAGGGGGACGATATGGCTACACCTTC.

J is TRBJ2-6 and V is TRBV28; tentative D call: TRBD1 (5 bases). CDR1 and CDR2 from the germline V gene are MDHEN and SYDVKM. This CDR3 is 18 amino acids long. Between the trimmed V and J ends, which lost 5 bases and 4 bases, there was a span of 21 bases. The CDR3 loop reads CASSPRTPLASGANVLTF. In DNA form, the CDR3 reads TGTGCCAGCAGTCCCCGGACACCGCTCGCGTCAGGGGCCAACGTCCTGACTTTC.

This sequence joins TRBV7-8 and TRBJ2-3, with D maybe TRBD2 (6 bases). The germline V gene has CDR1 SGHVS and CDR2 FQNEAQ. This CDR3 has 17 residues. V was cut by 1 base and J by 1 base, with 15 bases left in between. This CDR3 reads CASSLVIQASGTDTQYF. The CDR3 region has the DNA TGTGCCAGCAGCTTAGTGATCCAGGCTAGCGGCACAGATACGCAGTATTTT. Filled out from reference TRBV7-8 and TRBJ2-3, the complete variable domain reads GAGVSQSPRYKVAKRGQDVALRCDPISGHVSLFWYQQALGQGPEFLTYFQNEAQLDKSGLPSDRFFAERPEGSVSTLKIQRTQQEDSAVYLCASSLVIQASGTDTQYFGPGTRLTVL.

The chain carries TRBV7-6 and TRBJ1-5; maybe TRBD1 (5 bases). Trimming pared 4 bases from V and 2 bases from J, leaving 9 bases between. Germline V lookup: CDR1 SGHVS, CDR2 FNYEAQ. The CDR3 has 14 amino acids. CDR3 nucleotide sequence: TGTGCCAGCAGCTCGGGACTGGGCAATCAGCCCCAGCATTTT. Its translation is CASSSGLGNQPQHF.

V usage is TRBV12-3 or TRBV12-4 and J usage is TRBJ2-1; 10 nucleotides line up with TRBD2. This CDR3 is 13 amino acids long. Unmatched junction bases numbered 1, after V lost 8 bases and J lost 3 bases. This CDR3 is CASLAGVYNEQFF. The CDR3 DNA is TGTGCCAGCCTAGCGGGAGTCTACAATGAGCAGTTCTTC.

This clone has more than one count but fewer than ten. The CDR3 loop reads CASSLSAGVGYGYTF. CDR3 DNA: TGTGCCAGCAGTTTATCGGCCGGGGTGGGCTATGGCTACACCTTC. The rearrangement links TRBV28 to TRBJ1-2; no firm D call. Trimming took off 1 base at V and 4 bases at J, with 13 bases between the two ends. Germline V gene data show CDR1 as MDHEN and CDR2 as SYDVKM. The CDR3 is 15 amino acids.

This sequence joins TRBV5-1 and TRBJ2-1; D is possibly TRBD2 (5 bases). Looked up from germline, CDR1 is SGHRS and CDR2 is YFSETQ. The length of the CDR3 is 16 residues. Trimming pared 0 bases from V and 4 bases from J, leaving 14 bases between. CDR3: CASSLASRRGYNEQFF. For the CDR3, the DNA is TGCGCCAGCAGCTTGGCCTCACGCAGAGGGTACAATGAGCAGTTCTTC.

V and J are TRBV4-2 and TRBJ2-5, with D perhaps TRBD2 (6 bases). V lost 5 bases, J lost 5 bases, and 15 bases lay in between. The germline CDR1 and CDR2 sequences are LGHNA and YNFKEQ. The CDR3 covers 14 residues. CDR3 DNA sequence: TGTGCCAGCAGCATTGAGAGGCGGGACGAGACCCAGTACTTC. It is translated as CASSIERRDETQYF.

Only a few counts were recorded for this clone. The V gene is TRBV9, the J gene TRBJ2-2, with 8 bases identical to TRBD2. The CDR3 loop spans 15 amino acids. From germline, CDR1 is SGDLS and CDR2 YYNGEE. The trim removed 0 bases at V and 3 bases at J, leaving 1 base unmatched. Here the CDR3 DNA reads TGTGCCAGCAGCGTAGCTAGCGGGTACACCGGGGAGCTGTTTTTT. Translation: CASSVASGYTGELFF.

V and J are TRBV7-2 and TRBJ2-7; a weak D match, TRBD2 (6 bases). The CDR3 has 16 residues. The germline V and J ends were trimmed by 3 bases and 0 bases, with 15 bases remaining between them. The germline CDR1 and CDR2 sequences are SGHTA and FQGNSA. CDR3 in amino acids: CASSLVLAVDSYEQYF. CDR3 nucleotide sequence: TGTGCCAGCAGCTTGGTACTAGCTGTAGACTCCTACGAGCAGTACTTC. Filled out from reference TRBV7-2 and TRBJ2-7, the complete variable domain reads GAGVSQSPSNKVTEKGKDVELRCDPISGHTALYWYRQSLGQGLEFLIYFQGNSAPDKSGLPSDRFSAERTGGSVSTLTIQRTQQEDSAVYLCASSLVLAVDSYEQYFGPGTRLTVT.

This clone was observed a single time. CDR3 DNA sequence: TGTGCCAGCAGCTTAGATAGTAGCAATGAGCAGTTCTTC. Amino acid sequence: CASSLDSSNEQFF. The chain employs TRBV11-3 and TRBJ2-1; D remains ambiguous. Germline lookup yields CDR1 SGHNT and CDR2 YENEEA. CDR3 length: 13 amino acids. Trimming took 0 bases from V and 6 from J, leaving 6 bases between them.

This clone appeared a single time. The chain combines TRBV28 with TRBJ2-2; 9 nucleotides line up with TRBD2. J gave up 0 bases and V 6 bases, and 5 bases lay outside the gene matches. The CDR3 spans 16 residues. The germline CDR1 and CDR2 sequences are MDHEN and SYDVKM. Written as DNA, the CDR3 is TGTGCCAGCAGAGTTAGCGGGAGAGCGAACACCGGGGAGCTGTTTTTT. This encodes CASRVSGRANTGELFF.

The CDR3 DNA sequence: TGCAGCGTCCCCAGGGAAGGGCGGAGTGGCTACACCTTC. Its translation: CSVPREGRSGYTF. J is TRBJ1-2 and V is TRBV29-1, with D perhaps TRBD1 (5 bases). CDR3 length: 13 amino acids. CDR1 is SQVTM, CDR2 ANQGSEA, per germline. V was pared by 6 bases and J by 7 bases, with 18 bases between.

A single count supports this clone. The CDR3 sequence: CASSLGQGNTGELFF. For the CDR3, the DNA is TGTGCCAGCAGCCTGGGCCAGGGGAACACCGGGGAGCTGTTTTTT. This rearrangement joins TRBV5-6 to TRBJ2-2; a weak D match, TRBD1 (5 bases). Trimming took off 4 bases at V and 1 base at J, with 11 bases between the two ends. In germline, CDR1 is SGHDT, CDR2 YYEEEE. CDR3 length equals 15 residues.

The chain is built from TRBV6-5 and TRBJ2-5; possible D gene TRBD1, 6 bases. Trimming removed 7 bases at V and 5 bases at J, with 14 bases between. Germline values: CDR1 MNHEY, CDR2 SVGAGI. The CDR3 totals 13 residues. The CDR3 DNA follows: TGTGCCAGCACAGAAACAGGGTGGGAGACCCAGTACTTC. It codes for CASTETGWETQYF.

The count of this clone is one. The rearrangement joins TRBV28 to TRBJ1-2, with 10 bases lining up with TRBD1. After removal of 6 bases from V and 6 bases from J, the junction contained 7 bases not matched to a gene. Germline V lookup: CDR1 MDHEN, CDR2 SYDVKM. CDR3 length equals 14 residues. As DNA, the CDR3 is TGTGCCAGCAGCATCCCGGGACAGGGGAATGGCTACACCTTC. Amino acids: CASSIPGQGNGYTF.

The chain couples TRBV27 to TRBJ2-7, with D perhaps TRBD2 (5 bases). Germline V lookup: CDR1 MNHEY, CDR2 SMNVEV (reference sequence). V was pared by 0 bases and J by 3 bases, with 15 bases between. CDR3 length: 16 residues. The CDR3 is CASSLSRGLGDYEQYF. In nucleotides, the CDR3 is TGTGCCAGCAGTTTATCGAGAGGTTTGGGAGACTACGAGCAGTACTTC.

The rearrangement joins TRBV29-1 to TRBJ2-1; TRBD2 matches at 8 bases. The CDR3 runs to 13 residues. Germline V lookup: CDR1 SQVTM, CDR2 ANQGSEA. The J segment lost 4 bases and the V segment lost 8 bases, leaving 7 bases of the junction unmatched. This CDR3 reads CSLSSGGYNEQFF. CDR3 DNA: TGCAGCCTTTCGAGCGGGGGTTACAATGAGCAGTTCTTC.